This paragraph reports one T cell receptor beta chain. CDR1 is SGDLS, CDR2 YYNGEE, per germline. V was trimmed by 0 bases and J by 2 bases, leaving 12 bases between them. This CDR3 has 16 amino acids. In the authors' methods: Reference gene primers were amplified, and this amplification served to estimate nucleated cell counts. TCRdb's table, derived via immunoSEQ multiplex PCR, lists solely in-frame clones and lacks some. Clonal size and the V and J genes are those of that table, whereas D and trimming came from the DNA. The sample lists tens of thousands of clones; 80% to 90% were seen once. This record comes from a study of blood T cell repertoires in COVID-19. Study details: There were acute and convalescent COVID-19 samples, and they came from the United States, Italy and Spain. Sources were T cells, B-cell-depleted T cells, or PBMCs; the material itself was cDNA or gDNA.

Source material: peripheral blood. The V call is TRBV9, the J call TRBJ1-3; possible D gene TRBD1, 5 bases. This sequence was found in a man aged 55 to 70 with acute or convalescent COVID-19. CDR3 residues: CASSVASGGAGNTIYF. CDR3 bases: TGTGCCAGCAGCGTAGCGTCAGGAGGGGCTGGAAACACCATATATTTT.